The T cell receptor (beta chain) described here comes from a study of T cell responses to AZD1222 COVID-19 vaccine (dated by TCRdb to about 2021). Regarding the research as a whole: AZD1222 recipients with second doses at about 4 weeks or about 12 weeks were pooled, because spike-specific TCR depth and breadth did not differ between schedules. A total of 230 or so trial participants underwent TCR sequencing, of whom 200 to 220 received two doses of AZD1222 and some 25 received two doses of the MenACWY control vaccine. Trial participants were enrolled into age subgroups of 18-55, 56-69 and 70-plus years, which contained 148, 28 and 57 TCR-sequenced participants, respectively. Broad study findings and their caveats: The whole spike protein was spanned by vaccine-associated CD4 TCRs, and dominant responses were seen in regions 160-218 and 743-854. In the small 56-69-year group, the increase in depth fell short of significance, most likely because of low power. Participants were mostly white British, with more females than males. The authors suggested clonal diversity may have been underestimated. Because no day 14 peak-response samples were available, the repertoires could be characterized only after the peak T cell response. Reportedly, almost half of the unique spike-specific TCRs recognized epitopes lying outside the regions that are mutated in the B.1.351 and B.1.1.7 variants. After two AZD1222 doses, spike-specific TCR breadth and depth were significantly higher than at day 0 and than in MenACWY recipients. Conclusions about previously exposed vaccinees were limited because only six AZD1222 recipients were SARS-CoV-2 seropositive at baseline.

With respect to this clone: Its antigen target is currently unknown. Per-base qualities were not stored, and no clone one base away is much larger.

Based on the germline V gene, the CDR1 and CDR2 sequences are KGHDR and SFDVKD. For this chain, trimming is 6 bases at the V end and 8 bases at the J end, and the number of junction bases without a gene match is 0. The cysteine opens and the phenylalanine closes a CDR3 of 11 amino acids. Here the CDR3 DNA is all that survives: 33 bases in frame from base 1. The CDR3 regions of human TCRbeta chains were analyzed by immunosequencing. The authors processed their data as follows. Repertoire TCRs were matched against a reference library of SARS-CoV-2-specific TCRs generated with the MIRA antigen-specificity platform. Breadth meant the fraction of unique TCRs that were SARS-CoV-2-associated, whereas depth meant the fraction of total T cells that were SARS-CoV-2-associated. Using the MIRA data, every spike-specific TCR was mapped to the spike region that the TCR reacted to and assigned to either a CD4 or a CD8 class. Log10-transformed breadth and depth values were compared by one-way ANOVA with Sidak's multiple comparisons tests. In its TCRdb copy, this immuneACCESS table keeps in-frame sequences only and misses some clones. Where compared with another copy, unresolved V genes explain less than half of these, and the others have no known cause. The DNA gave D and trimming, while V, J and clone size come from that table. The sample table holds about 84,000 clones, of which roughly nine tenths were seen once. The ten top clones hold approximately 30% of the sample.

The label giving this sample's time point can be read as: baseline before first vaccination. The vaccinee samples were drawn from two UK trials, COV001 and COV002, one of which was a single-blind randomized controlled phase 2/3 trial testing AZD1222 (ChAdOx1 nCoV-19) in healthy adults. For TCRbeta chain sequencing, PBMC samples were collected from trial participants at day 0 and at day 28 after the second dose. This sequence was found in an adult in good health. The source was peripheral blood, collected on day 0 of AZD1222 vaccination. The chain links TRBV24-1 with TRBJ2-1; 7 central nucleotides agree with TRBD1. Here is the DNA: TGTGCCACCAGTCAGGGGGATGAGCAGTTCTTC. Translated, this is CATSQGDEQFF.